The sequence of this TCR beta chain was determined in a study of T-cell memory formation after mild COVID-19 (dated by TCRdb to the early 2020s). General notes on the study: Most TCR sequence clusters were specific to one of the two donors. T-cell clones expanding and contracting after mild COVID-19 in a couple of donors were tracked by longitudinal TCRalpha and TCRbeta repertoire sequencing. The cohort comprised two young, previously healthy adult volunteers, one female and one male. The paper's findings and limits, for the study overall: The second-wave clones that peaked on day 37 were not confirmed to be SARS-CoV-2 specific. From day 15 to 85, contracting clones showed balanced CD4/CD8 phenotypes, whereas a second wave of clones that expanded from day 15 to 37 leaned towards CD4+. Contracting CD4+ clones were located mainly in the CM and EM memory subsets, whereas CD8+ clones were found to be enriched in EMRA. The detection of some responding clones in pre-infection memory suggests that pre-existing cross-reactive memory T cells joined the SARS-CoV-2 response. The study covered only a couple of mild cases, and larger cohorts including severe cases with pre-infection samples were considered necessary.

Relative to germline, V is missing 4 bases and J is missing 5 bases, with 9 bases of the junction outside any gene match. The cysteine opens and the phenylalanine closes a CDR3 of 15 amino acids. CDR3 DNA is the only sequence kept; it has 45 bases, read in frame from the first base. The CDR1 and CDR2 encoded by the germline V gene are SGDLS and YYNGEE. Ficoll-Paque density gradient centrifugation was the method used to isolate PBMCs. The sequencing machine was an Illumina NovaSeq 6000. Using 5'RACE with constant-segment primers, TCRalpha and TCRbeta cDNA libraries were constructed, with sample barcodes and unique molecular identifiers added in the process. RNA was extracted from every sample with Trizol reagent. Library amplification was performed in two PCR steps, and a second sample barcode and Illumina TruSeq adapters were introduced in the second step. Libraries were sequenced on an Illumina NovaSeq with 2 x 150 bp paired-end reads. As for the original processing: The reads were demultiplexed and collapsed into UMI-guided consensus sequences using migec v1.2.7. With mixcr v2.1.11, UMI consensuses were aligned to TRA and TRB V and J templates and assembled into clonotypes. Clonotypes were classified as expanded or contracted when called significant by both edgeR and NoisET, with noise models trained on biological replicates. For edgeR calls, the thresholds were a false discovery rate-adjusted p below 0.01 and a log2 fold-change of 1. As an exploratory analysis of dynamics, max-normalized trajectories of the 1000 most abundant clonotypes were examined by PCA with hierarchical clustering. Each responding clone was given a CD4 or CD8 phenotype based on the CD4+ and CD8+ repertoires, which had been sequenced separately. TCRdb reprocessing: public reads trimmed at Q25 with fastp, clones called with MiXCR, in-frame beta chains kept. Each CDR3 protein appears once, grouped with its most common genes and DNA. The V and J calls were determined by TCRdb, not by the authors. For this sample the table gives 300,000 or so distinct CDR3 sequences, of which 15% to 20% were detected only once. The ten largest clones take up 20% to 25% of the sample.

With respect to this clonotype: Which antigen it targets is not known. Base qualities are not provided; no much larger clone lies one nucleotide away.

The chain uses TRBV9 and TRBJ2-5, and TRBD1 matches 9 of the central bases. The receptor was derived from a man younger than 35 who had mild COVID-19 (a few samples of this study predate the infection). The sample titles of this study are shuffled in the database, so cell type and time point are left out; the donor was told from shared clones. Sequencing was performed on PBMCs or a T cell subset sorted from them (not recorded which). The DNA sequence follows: TGTGCCAGCAGCCCAACAGGGGGCCTACACGAGACCCAGTACTTC. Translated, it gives CASSPTGGLHETQYF.